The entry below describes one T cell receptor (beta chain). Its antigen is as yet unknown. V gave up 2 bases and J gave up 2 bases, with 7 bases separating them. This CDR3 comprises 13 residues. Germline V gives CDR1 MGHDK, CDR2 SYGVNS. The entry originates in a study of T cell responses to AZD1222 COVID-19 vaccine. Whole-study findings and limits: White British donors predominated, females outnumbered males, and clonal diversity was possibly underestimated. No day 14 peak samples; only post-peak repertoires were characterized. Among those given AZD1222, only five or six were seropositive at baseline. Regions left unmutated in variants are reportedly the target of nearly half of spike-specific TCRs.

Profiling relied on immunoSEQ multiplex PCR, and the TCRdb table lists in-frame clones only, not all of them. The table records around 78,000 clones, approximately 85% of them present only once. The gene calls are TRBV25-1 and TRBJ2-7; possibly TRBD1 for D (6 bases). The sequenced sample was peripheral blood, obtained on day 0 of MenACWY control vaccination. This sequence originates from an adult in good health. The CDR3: CASSEAGAYEQYF. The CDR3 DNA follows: TGTGCCAGCAGTGAAGCAGGGGCCTACGAGCAGTACTTC.